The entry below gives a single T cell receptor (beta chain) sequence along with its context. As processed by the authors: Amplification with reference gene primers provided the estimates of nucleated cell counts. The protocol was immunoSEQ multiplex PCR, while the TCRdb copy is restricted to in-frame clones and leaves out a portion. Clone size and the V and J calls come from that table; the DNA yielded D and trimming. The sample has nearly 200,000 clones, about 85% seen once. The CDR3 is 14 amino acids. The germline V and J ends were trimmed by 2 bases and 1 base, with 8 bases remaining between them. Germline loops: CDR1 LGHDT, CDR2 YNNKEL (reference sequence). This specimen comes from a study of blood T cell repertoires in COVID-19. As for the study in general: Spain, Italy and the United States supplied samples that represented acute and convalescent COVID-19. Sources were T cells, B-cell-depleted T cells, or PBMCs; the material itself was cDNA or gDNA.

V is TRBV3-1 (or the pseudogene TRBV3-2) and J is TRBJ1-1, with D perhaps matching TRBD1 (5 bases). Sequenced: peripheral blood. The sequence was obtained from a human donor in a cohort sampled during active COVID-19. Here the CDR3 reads CASSQKDRNTEAFF. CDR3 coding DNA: TGTGCCAGCAGCCAAAAAGACAGGAACACTGAAGCTTTCTTT.